The present entry profiles one TCR beta chain with its context. Its antigen remains unknown. The CDR3 extends over 14 amino acids. V shed 4 bases and J shed 2 bases, with 13 bases lying between them. Germline assignment: CDR1 SGHNT and CDR2 YYREEE (reference sequence). The sample originates from a study of shared clonotypes between healthy human individuals. Overall study: Each donor's CD8 memory used one plate, CD8 naive two, each CD4 subset three. Study outcomes and limitations: Naive subsets generally had larger estimated richness than memory subsets. The small donor group covered limited genetic and exposure diversity.

CD45RO-negative cells were positively selected for CCR7, leaving out terminally differentiated effector memory CD45RA+ cells. Only Caucasian adults living in Nashville, Tennessee made up the donor group. Using immunoSEQ multiplex PCR, the repertoire was profiled, and TCRdb retains in-frame clones only, with some absent. The table shows a few hundred thousand clones, with roughly 95% occurring only once. The chain couples TRBV5-4 to TRBJ2-7; tentative D call: TRBD2 (6 bases). This receptor was taken from a young woman in good health. The sample was naive CD8+ T cells sorted from blood. The CDR3: CASSRGDSAYEQYF. The DNA of the CDR3 is TGTGCCAGCAGCCGTGGGGACTCGGCCTACGAGCAGTACTTC.